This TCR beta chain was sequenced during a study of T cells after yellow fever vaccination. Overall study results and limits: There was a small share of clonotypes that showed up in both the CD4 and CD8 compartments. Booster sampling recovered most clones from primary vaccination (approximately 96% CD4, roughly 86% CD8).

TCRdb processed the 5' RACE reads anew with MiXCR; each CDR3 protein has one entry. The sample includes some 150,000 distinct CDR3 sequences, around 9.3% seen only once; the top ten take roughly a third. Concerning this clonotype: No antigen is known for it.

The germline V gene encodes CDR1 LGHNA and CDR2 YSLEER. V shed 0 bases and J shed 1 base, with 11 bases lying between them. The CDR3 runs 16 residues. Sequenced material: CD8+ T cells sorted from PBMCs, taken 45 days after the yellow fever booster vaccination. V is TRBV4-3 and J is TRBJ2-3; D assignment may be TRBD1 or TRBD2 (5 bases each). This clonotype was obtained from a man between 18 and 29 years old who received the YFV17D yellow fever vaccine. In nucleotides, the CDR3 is TGCGCCAGCAGCCAAGAGGGGCGGGCGGGCACAGATACGCAGTATTTT. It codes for CASSQEGRAGTDTQYF.